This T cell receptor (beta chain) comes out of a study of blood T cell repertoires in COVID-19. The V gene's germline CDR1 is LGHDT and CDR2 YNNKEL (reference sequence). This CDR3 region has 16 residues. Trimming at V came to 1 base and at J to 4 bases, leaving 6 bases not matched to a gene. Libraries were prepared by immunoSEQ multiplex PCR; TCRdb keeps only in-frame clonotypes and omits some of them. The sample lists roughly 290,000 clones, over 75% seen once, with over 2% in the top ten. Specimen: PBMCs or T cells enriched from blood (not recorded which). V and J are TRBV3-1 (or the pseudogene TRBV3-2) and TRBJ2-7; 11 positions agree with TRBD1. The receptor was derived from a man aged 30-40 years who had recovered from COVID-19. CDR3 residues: CASSQGRTGGWYEQYF. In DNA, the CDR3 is TGTGCCAGCAGCCAAGGGCGGACAGGGGGCTGGTACGAGCAGTACTTC.